The 19 T cell receptor beta chains in this list originate from one sample, sequenced in a study of untreated major depressive disorder. Sequenced by immunoSEQ multiplex PCR; TCRdb stores in-frame clones only, minus some. The sample holds 20,000 to 25,000 clones, roughly 89% seen once. The specimen sequenced was CD4+ T cells from PBMCs. The receptor source for this set is a middle-aged woman in good health.

This chain connects TRBV7-2 to TRBJ2-1, with TRBD2 matching over 10 bases. The V and J ends lost 4 bases and 3 bases, in that order; junction bases with no gene match: 6. CDR1 and CDR2 (germline): SGHTA, FQGNSA. The CDR3 totals 16 residues. Written as DNA, the CDR3 is TGTGCCAGCAGCTATACTAGCGGGATCTACTACAATGAGCAGTTCTTC. It is translated as CASSYTSGIYYNEQFF.

For the CDR3, the DNA is TGTGCCACCAGCAGTGAGGACAGGGGGGGGTACGAGCAGTACTTC. Protein: CATSSEDRGGYEQYF. The chain links TRBV15 to TRBJ2-7; 10 nucleotides line up with TRBD1. The V gene end was trimmed by 3 bases and the J gene end by 4 bases; junction bases not matched to a gene: 6. Germline V gene lookup returns CDR1 LNHNV and CDR2 YYDKDF (reference sequence). The CDR3 has 15 residues.

J is TRBJ2-5 and V is TRBV7-8; 9 nucleotides line up with TRBD1. CDR3 length: 21 residues. J was trimmed by 2 bases and V by 4 bases; bases with no gene match: 23. Germline loops: CDR1 SGHVS, CDR2 FQNEAQ. The CDR3 here is CASSSLIRRLYSDRGQETQYF. In DNA, the CDR3 is TGTGCCAGCAGCTCATTAATACGCAGGCTCTATTCCGACAGGGGGCAAGAGACCCAGTACTTC. Filled out from reference TRBV7-8 and TRBJ2-5, the complete variable domain reads GAGVSQSPRYKVAKRGQDVALRCDPISGHVSLFWYQQALGQGPEFLTYFQNEAQLDKSGLPSDRFFAERPEGSVSTLKIQRTQQEDSAVYLCASSSLIRRLYSDRGQETQYFGPGTRLLVL.

The rearrangement uses TRBV2 and TRBJ2-1; a possible D gene is TRBD1 (7 bases). CDR1 and CDR2 from the germline V gene are SNHLY and FYNNEI. The CDR3 loop spans 15 amino acids. V was cut by 6 bases and J by 0 bases, with 12 bases left in between. The CDR3 here is CASRRDSSSYNEQFF. The CDR3 bases are TGTGCCAGCAGGCGGGACAGTAGCTCCTACAATGAGCAGTTCTTC.

This chain links TRBV9 with TRBJ1-5; possibly TRBD1 for D (6 bases). The V and J ends lost 4 bases and 7 bases respectively, with 21 bases between them. CDR3 length: 16 amino acids. From germline, CDR1 is SGDLS and CDR2 YYNGEE. The CDR3 here is CASSPSPANTGQPQHF. DNA for the CDR3: TGTGCCAGCAGCCCTTCCCCAGCAAACACAGGGCAGCCCCAGCATTTT.

A remark on this clone: A read error may account for a junction end that differs from germline. The CDR3 region has the DNA TGTGCCAGCAGCTTGGTAGGGGGACCAGGAGAGGCCCAGTACTTC. Its translation: CASSLVGGPGEAQYF. V is TRBV5-4 and J is TRBJ2-5; a possible D gene is TRBD1 (6 bases). Germline CDR1 is SGHNT and CDR2 is YYREEE (reference sequence). The CDR3 totals 15 residues.

This clone was seen once. J is TRBJ1-3 and V is TRBV5-1; D perhaps matches TRBD1 (6 bases). Germline V CDR1 and CDR2: SGHRS, YFSETQ. The CDR3 has 16 amino acids. Trimming pared 2 bases from V and 1 base from J, leaving 13 bases between. The CDR3 DNA is TGCGCCAGCAGCTTCGGACAGTACGGTTCTGGAAACACCATATATTTT. Its protein is CASSFGQYGSGNTIYF.

The chain combines TRBV4-1 with TRBJ2-5; no clear D. V lost 0 bases, J lost 5 bases, and 13 bases lay in between. Looked up from germline, CDR1 is MGHRA and CDR2 is YSYEKL. This CDR3 comprises 15 residues. The CDR3 nucleotides read TGCGCCAGCAGCCAAGATCAGGACCATGGGGAGACCCAGTACTTC. Protein sequence: CASSQDQDHGETQYF.

The table lists this clone with a count of one. V is TRBV29-1 and J is TRBJ2-2; unclear D gene. The germline gives CDR1 SQVTM, CDR2 ANQGSEA. V shed 6 bases and J shed 0 bases, with 5 bases lying between them. The CDR3 totals 12 residues. The CDR3 DNA sequence: TGCAGCGTCGACCCGAACACCGGGGAGCTGTTTTTT. Translation gives CSVDPNTGELFF.

The J gene is TRBJ2-7, the V gene TRBV5-1; D gene uncertain. Germline-derived CDR1 and CDR2 are SGHRS and YFSETQ. This CDR3 has 13 residues. Trimming removed 7 bases from V and 0 bases from J, with 11 bases in between. CDR3 protein: CASSKGSSYEQYV. The CDR3 bases are TGCGCCAGCTCAAAAGGAAGCTCCTACGAGCAGTACGTC.

This clone has a handful of counts. This sequence joins TRBV27 and TRBJ2-1; 11 bases fit TRBD2. The CDR3 is 17 amino acids. Germline V gene data show CDR1 as MNHEY and CDR2 as SMNVEV (reference sequence). V dropped 2 bases and J dropped 9; count of bases not matched to a gene: 12. The CDR3 DNA reads as TGTGCCAGCAGTTTAGGAGCAACTAGCGGGAGTAGTGTTGAGCAGTTCTTC. Its translation is CASSLGATSGSSVEQFF.

This clone was counted only a few times. The V and J genes are TRBV6-6 and TRBJ1-1, with D maybe TRBD1 (5 bases). Germline V lookup: CDR1 MNHNY, CDR2 SVGAGI (reference sequence). The CDR3 covers 13 residues. Trimming removed 6 bases from V and 1 base from J, with 9 bases in between. The CDR3 DNA is TGTGCCAGCAGGGACACTTCGAACACTGAAGCTTTCTTT. Protein product: CASRDTSNTEAFF.

The chain employs TRBV7-2 and TRBJ2-3; possibly TRBD1 for D (5 bases). Looked up from germline, CDR1 is SGHTA and CDR2 is FQGNSA. Trimming removed 5 bases from V and 4 bases from J, with 13 bases in between. The CDR3 runs 14 residues. The CDR3 loop reads CASSPDRMADTQYF. CDR3 DNA: TGTGCCAGCAGCCCCGACAGAATGGCAGATACGCAGTATTTT. The full variable domain, completed using reference TRBV7-2 and TRBJ2-3, is GAGVSQSPSNKVTEKGKDVELRCDPISGHTALYWYRQSLGQGLEFLIYFQGNSAPDKSGLPSDRFSAERTGGSVSTLTIQRTQQEDSAVYLCASSPDRMADTQYFGPGTRLTVL.

The rearrangement links TRBV6-1 to TRBJ2-7, with D hard to call. CDR3 length: 13 amino acids. The germline CDR1 and CDR2 sequences are MNHNS and SASEGT. Trimming cost V 4 bases and J 6 bases, with 13 bases left between them. The chain's CDR3 is CASSATRKGEQYV. For the CDR3, the DNA is TGTGCCAGCAGTGCGACTCGGAAAGGCGAGCAGTACGTC.

This chain joins TRBV11-2 and TRBJ1-1, with D perhaps TRBD1 (5 bases). CDR1 SGHAT and CDR2 FQNNGV come from the germline V gene. CDR3 length: 13 residues. Deletions cut 4 bases from V and 1 base from J, with 7 bases between. CDR3 bases: TGTGCCAGCAGCTCAGGGACGAACACTGAAGCTTTCTTT. As protein: CASSSGTNTEAFF.

This clone was seen a single time. The genes are TRBV5-1 and TRBJ2-3; D is perhaps TRBD1 or TRBD2 (5 bases each). Germline V CDR1 and CDR2: SGHRS, YFSETQ. The CDR3 is 15 residues long. With 4 bases removed from V and 3 bases from J, the gap between germline ends came to 15 bases. The CDR3: CASSLGTGLTDTQYF. The CDR3 DNA sequence: TGCGCCAGCAGCCTGGGGACCGGGCTAACAGATACGCAGTATTTT. Full variable domain (remainder filled in from reference TRBV5-1 and TRBJ2-3): KAGVTQTPRYLIKTRGQQVTLSCSPISGHRSVSWYQQTPGQGLQFLFEYFSETQRNKGNFPGRFSGRQFSNSRSEMNVSTLELGDSALYLCASSLGTGLTDTQYFGPGTRLTVL.

The rearrangement uses TRBV18 and TRBJ2-3; D tentatively fits TRBD1 or TRBD2 (5 bases each). V was pared by 10 bases and J by 0 bases, with 11 bases between. The CDR3 totals 13 residues. In germline, CDR1 is KGHSH, CDR2 LQKENI. For the CDR3, the DNA is TGTGCCACCGTCGGGGCGAGCACAGATACGCAGTATTTT. It translates to CATVGASTDTQYF.

This rearrangement joins TRBV14 to TRBJ2-7; D gene uncertain. CDR1 SGHDN and CDR2 FVKESK come from the germline V gene. V was trimmed by 1 base and J by 4 bases, leaving 14 bases between them. The CDR3 spans 15 residues. CDR3 region: CASSQGRTVSYEQYF. In nucleotides, the CDR3 is TGTGCCAGCAGCCAAGGTCGGACCGTCTCTTACGAGCAGTACTTC.

CDR3 nucleotide sequence: TGTGCCAGCAGTTTGGTTACAGGGGCAGTGGAAAAACTGTTTTTT. It translates to CASSLVTGAVEKLFF. The chain uses TRBV28 and TRBJ1-4; 7 positions match TRBD1. Trimming removed 3 bases from V and 8 bases from J; junction bases left unmatched: 9. The CDR3 extends over 15 amino acids. Germline-derived CDR1 and CDR2 are MDHEN and SYDVKM.